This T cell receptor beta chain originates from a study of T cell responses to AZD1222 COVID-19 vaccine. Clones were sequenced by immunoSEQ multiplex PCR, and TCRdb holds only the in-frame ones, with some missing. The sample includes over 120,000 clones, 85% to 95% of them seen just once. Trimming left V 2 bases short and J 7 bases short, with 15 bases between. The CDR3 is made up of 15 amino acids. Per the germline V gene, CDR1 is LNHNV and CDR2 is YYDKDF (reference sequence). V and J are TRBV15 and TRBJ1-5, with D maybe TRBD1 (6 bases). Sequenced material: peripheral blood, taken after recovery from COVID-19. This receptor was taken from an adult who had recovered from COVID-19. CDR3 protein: CATSRSRGGDQPQHF. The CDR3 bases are TGTGCCACCAGCAGATCGAGGGGGGGTGACCAGCCCCAGCATTTT.